The 19 T cell receptor beta chains in this list originate from one sample, sequenced in a study of shared clonotypes between healthy human individuals. Assay used: immunoSEQ multiplex PCR; TCRdb lists only in-frame clones, some missing. This sample carries some 700,000 clones, about 92% of them seen once, and the ten largest clones take more than 30%. Material: memory CD8+ T cells from PBMCs. Sample subset: CD45RO+ cells pooled with CCR7-negative TemRA cells. Receptors originate from a man between 18 and 35 years old in good health. Some clones in this sample may be carry-over from other donors' samples.

The rearrangement links TRBV11-2 to TRBJ2-1; D is perhaps TRBD2 (6 bases). Germline-derived CDR1 and CDR2 are SGHAT and FQNNGV. With 2 bases removed from V and 14 bases from J, the gap between germline ends came to 13 bases. The CDR3 loop spans 12 amino acids. CDR3 DNA: TGTGCCAGCAGCTTATATCGCGGGACGAAGTTCTTC. Translated: CASSLYRGTKFF.

The rearrangement joins TRBV6-5 to TRBJ1-2, with D hard to call. Germline V gene sequence: CDR1 MNHEY, CDR2 SVGAGI. The CDR3 sequence is 11 residues long. Trimming shortened V by 0 bases and J by 13 bases, and 9 bases separated the two germline ends. Written as DNA, the CDR3 is TGTGCCAGCAGTTACTCGAGAGTTACCACCTTC. Its translation is CASSYSRVTTF.

This chain uses TRBV28 with TRBJ2-1; D is undetermined. The CDR3 has 13 amino acids. CDR1 MDHEN and CDR2 SYDVKM come from the germline V gene. Trimming took 1 base from V and 3 from J, leaving 4 bases between them. CDR3 residues: CASSLSDYNEQFF. DNA of the CDR3: TGTGCCAGCAGTTTATCGGACTACAATGAGCAGTTCTTC.

Comments on this clone: The identical CDR3 is also encoded by other nucleotide sequences in the sample. V and J are TRBV9 and TRBJ2-7, with TRBD1 matching over 7 bases. The CDR3 is 14 residues long. CDR1 and CDR2 (germline): SGDLS, YYNGEE. V lost 8 bases to trimming and J lost 5 bases; unmatched junction nucleotides: 13. The CDR3 is CASSTGATGDEQYF. The CDR3, as DNA: TGTGCCAGTAGCACAGGGGCGACCGGCGACGAGCAGTACTTC.

The CDR3 protein is CATSSSPGPSYEQYF. CDR3 in DNA: TGTGCCACCAGCTCCTCCCCCGGGCCGAGCTACGAGCAGTACTTC. The chain links TRBV15 to TRBJ2-7, with D hard to call. Germline CDR1 reads LNHNV; CDR2 reads YYDKDF (reference sequence). Trimming cost V 5 bases and J 3 bases, with 17 bases left between them. The CDR3 extends over 15 amino acids.

The V call is TRBV18, the J call TRBJ2-7, with TRBD2 identical over 8 bases. CDR1 KGHSH and CDR2 LQKENI come from the germline V gene. The trim removed 1 base at V and 6 bases at J, leaving 8 bases unmatched. There are 15 residues in the CDR3. CDR3 sequence (DNA): TGTGCCAGCTCACCACGAACAGCGGGAGCGGGCGAGCAGTACTTC. The encoded protein is CASSPRTAGAGEQYF.

V and J are TRBV2 and TRBJ1-3, with 7 bases that match TRBD1. V shed 6 bases and J 0 bases; nucleotides not matched to a gene: 11. From germline, CDR1 is SNHLY and CDR2 FYNNEI. CDR3 length: 17 residues. The CDR3 DNA reads TGTGCCAGCAGCCGAATAGATACAGGGGACTCTGGAAACACCATATATTTT. It translates to CASSRIDTGDSGNTIYF.

This chain connects TRBV11-2 to TRBJ2-1, with D hard to call. CDR1 is SGHAT, CDR2 FQNNGV, per germline. CDR3 length: 12 amino acids. V was shortened by 1 base and J by 7 bases, with 5 bases between the two germline ends. The CDR3 here is CASSLGSNEQFF. In DNA, the CDR3 is TGTGCCAGCAGCTTAGGCAGTAATGAGCAGTTCTTC.

This chain joins TRBV4-1 and TRBJ2-6, with 9 positions matching TRBD1. The V segment lost 0 bases and the J segment 4 bases; nucleotides outside the gene matches: 13. CDR1 is MGHRA and CDR2 is YSYEKL in the germline V gene. The CDR3 extends over 20 amino acids. CDR3 amino acids: CASSQESARQGGSGANVLTF. The CDR3 DNA sequence: TGCGCCAGCAGCCAAGAGTCAGCGCGACAGGGGGGATCCGGGGCCAACGTCCTGACTTTC.

This clone was seen only a few times. The chain uses TRBV9 and TRBJ1-1, with D maybe TRBD1 (5 bases). V was pared by 0 bases and J by 7 bases, with 10 bases between. Germline-derived CDR1 and CDR2 are SGDLS and YYNGEE. This CDR3 has 13 amino acids. The CDR3, as DNA: TGTGCCAGCAGCGTAGTGGGTGGGGGTGAAGCTTTCTTT. This encodes CASSVVGGGEAFF.

This sequence joins TRBV4-3 and TRBJ1-2; 8 nucleotides align to TRBD1. The CDR3 is 18 amino acids. CDR1 and CDR2 from the germline V gene are LGHNA and YSLEER. The V gene end was trimmed by 1 base and the J gene end by 3 bases; junction bases not matched to a gene: 13. This CDR3 is CASSQAAGNRGEDYGYTF. For the CDR3, the DNA is TGCGCCAGCAGCCAAGCCGCTGGAAACAGGGGGGAGGACTATGGCTACACCTTC.

This chain links TRBV12-2 with TRBJ2-3; the DNA was not used to check the table's D call, TRBD2. TRBV12-2 counts as a pseudogene. The CDR3 loop spans 15 amino acids. The CDR3 sequence is CASRGLAGCGDTQYF. CDR3 coding DNA: TGTGCAAGTCGCGGGCTAGCGGGATGCGGGGATACGCAGTATTTT.

The chain recombines TRBV5-5 with TRBJ2-3, with 12 bases identical to TRBD2. V shed 3 bases, J shed 6 bases, and the junction held 5 bases outside the gene matches. Germline CDR1 reads SGHKS; CDR2 reads YYEKEE (reference sequence). There are 15 residues in the CDR3. The CDR3 loop is CASSSTSGSTDTQYF. CDR3 DNA sequence: TGTGCCAGCAGCTCGACTAGCGGGAGTACCGATACGCAGTATTTT.

The V gene is TRBV7-6, the J gene TRBJ1-4; 7 nucleotides agree with TRBD1. CDR1 and CDR2 (germline): SGHVS, FNYEAQ. This CDR3 is 19 amino acids long. J lost 0 bases, V lost 5 bases, and 15 bases had no gene match. CDR3 region: CASSGDEGAYRPTNEKLFF. CDR3 bases: TGTGCCAGCAGCGGTGATGAGGGGGCATACCGTCCAACTAATGAAAAACTGTTTTTT.

This chain links TRBV19 with TRBJ1-1; perhaps TRBD1 as D (6 bases). V was trimmed by 1 base and J by 1 base, leaving 7 bases between them. The CDR3 contains 14 residues. The germline gives CDR1 LNHDA, CDR2 SQIVND (reference sequence). The CDR3 bases are TGTGCCAGTAGTATAGTGGGGGCGAACACTGAAGCTTTCTTT. Protein: CASSIVGANTEAFF.

This chain connects TRBV27 to TRBJ2-1; D is possibly TRBD2 (7 bases). Germline V gene data show CDR1 as MNHEY and CDR2 as SMNVEV (reference sequence). V lost 4 bases and J lost 0, with 10 bases in between. This CDR3 spans 15 amino acids. CDR3: CASSWGGISYNEQFF. CDR3 DNA: TGTGCCAGCAGTTGGGGGGGCATCTCCTACAATGAGCAGTTCTTC.

This chain connects TRBV28 to TRBJ2-3, with D maybe TRBD1 (5 bases). This CDR3 contains 15 residues. Germline V gives CDR1 MDHEN, CDR2 SYDVKM. V shed 4 bases and J shed 4 bases, with 15 bases lying between them. The CDR3 DNA reads TGTGCCAGCAGTTCCAGGGTGTCTTGGGCAGATACGCAGTATTTT. It yields the protein CASSSRVSWADTQYF.

V is TRBV10-2 and J is TRBJ1-2; D remains unclear. The CDR3 loop spans 13 amino acids. V lost 3 bases and J 5 bases, leaving 10 bases between the germline ends. Germline CDR1 and CDR2: WSHSY and SAAADI. The CDR3 spells CASSDVLGYGYTF. DNA of the CDR3: TGCGCCAGCAGTGATGTCCTCGGGTATGGCTACACCTTC.

V gene TRBV28 combines with J gene TRBJ2-7, with D possibly called TRBD1 or TRBD2 (6 bases each). Deletions cut 3 bases from V and 3 bases from J, with 12 bases between. The CDR3 has 14 residues. Germline lookup yields CDR1 MDHEN and CDR2 SYDVKM. The DNA for the CDR3 is TGTGCCAGCAGTTTCCTCGGAGGGGGCTACGAGCAGTACTTC. It encodes CASSFLGGGYEQYF.